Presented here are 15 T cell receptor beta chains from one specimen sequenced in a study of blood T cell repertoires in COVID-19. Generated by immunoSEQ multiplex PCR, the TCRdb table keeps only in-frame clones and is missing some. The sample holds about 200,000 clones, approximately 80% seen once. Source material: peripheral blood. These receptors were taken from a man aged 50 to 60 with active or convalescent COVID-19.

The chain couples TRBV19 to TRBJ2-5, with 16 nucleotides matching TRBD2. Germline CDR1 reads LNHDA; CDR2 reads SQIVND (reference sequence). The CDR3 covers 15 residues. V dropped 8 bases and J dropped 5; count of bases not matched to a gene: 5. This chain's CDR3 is CASGTSGGASETQYF. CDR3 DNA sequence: TGTGCCAGTGGGACTAGCGGGGGGGCCTCGGAGACCCAGTACTTC.

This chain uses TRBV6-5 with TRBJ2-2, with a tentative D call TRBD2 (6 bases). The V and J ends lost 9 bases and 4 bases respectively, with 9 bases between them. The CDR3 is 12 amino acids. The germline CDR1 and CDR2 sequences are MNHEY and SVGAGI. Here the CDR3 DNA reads TGTGCCAGTGGGGACTCCACCGGGGAGCTGTTTTTT. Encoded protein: CASGDSTGELFF.

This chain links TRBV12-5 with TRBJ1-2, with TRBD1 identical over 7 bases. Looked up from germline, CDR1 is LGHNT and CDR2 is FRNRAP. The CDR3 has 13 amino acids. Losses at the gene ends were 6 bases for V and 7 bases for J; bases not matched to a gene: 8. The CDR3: CASGMTGSGGYTF. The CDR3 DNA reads TGTGCTAGTGGCATGACAGGGAGTGGTGGCTACACCTTC. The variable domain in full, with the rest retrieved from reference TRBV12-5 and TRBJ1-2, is DARVTQTPRHKVTEMGQEVTMRCQPILGHNTVFWYRQTMMQGLELLAYFRNRAPLDDSGMPKDRFSAEMPDATLATLKIQPSEPRDSAVYFCASGMTGSGGYTFGSGTRLTVV.

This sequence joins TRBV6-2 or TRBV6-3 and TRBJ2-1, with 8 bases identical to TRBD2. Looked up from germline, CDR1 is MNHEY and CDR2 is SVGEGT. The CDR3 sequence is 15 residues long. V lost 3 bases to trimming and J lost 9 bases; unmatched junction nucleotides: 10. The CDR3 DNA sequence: TGTGCCAGCAGTTATTGGGTAGTAGCGGGGTCTGAGCAGTTCTTC. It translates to CASSYWVVAGSEQFF.

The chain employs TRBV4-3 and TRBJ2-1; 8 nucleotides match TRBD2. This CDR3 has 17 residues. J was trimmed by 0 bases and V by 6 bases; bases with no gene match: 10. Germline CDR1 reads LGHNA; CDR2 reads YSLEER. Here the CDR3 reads CASSPWVAGSSYNEQFF. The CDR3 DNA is TGCGCCAGCAGTCCCTGGGTAGCGGGAAGCTCCTACAATGAGCAGTTCTTC.

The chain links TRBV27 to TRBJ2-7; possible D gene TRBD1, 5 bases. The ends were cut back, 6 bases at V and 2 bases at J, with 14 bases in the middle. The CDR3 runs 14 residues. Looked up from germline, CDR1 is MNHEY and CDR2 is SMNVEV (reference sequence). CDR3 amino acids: CASRTLLDTYEQYF. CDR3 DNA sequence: TGTGCCAGCAGAACCCTTTTGGACACCTACGAGCAGTACTTC.

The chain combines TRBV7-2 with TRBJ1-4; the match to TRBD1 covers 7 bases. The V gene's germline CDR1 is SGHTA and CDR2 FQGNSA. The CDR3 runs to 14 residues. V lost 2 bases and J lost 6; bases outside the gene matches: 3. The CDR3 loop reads CASSLRQGDEKLFF. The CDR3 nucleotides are TGTGCCAGCAGCTTACGCCAGGGGGATGAAAAACTGTTTTTT.

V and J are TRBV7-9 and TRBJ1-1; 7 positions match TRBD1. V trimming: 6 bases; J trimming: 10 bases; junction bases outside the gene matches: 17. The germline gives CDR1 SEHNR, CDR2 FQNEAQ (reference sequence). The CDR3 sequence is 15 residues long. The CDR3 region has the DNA TGTGCCAGCAGATCGACAGGGTGGGGAGACCGCCGAGCTTTCTTT. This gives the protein CASRSTGWGDRRAFF.

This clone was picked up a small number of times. The CDR3 sequence is CASSPNLQGNTIYF. The CDR3 region has the DNA TGTGCCAGCTCACCAAATCTACAGGGAAACACCATATATTTT. The chain carries TRBV18 and TRBJ1-3; D ambiguous. Germline lookup yields CDR1 KGHSH and CDR2 LQKENI. V was trimmed by 2 bases and J by 4 bases, leaving 9 bases between them. CDR3 length: 14 residues.

The DNA of the CDR3 is TGTGCCACCGCCTCCGGGCGGGGGGGACAAGAGACCCAGTACTTC. This gives the protein CATASGRGGQETQYF. The gene calls are TRBV6-6 and TRBJ2-5; 9 bases map to TRBD2. CDR1 MNHNY and CDR2 SVGAGI come from the germline V gene (reference sequence). V shed 10 bases, J shed 2 bases, and the junction held 11 bases outside the gene matches. CDR3 size: 15 residues.

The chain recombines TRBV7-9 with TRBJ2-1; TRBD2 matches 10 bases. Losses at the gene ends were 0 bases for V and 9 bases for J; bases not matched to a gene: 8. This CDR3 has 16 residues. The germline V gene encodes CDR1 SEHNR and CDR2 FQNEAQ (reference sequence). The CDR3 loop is CASSLAAGTSEVEQFF. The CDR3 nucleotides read TGTGCCAGCAGCTTAGCGGCGGGGACTAGCGAGGTTGAGCAGTTCTTC.

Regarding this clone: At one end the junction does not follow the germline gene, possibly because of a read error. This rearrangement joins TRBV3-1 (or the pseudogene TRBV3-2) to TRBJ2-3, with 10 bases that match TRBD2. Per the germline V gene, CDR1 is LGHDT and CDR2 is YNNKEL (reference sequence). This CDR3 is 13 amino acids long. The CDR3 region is CASSPYASGGPLF. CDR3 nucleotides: TGTGCCAGCAGCCCGTACGCTAGCGGGGGCCCGCTTTTT.

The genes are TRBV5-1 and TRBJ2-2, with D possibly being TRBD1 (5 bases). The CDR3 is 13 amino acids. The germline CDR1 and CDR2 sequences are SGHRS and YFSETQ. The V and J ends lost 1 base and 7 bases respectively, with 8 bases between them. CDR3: CASSLQGIGELFF. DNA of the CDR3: TGCGCCAGCAGCTTGCAGGGAATCGGGGAGCTGTTTTTT.

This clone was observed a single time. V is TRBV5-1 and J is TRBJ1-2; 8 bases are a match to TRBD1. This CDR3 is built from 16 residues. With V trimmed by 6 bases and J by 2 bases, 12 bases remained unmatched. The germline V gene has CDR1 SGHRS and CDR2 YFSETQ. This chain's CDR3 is CASKRQTGQGNYGYTF. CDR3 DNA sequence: TGCGCCAGCAAGCGACAAACCGGACAGGGAAACTATGGCTACACCTTC. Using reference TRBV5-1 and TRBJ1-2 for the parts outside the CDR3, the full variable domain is KAGVTQTPRYLIKTRGQQVTLSCSPISGHRSVSWYQQTPGQGLQFLFEYFSETQRNKGNFPGRFSGRQFSNSRSEMNVSTLELGDSALYLCASKRQTGQGNYGYTFGSGTRLTVV.

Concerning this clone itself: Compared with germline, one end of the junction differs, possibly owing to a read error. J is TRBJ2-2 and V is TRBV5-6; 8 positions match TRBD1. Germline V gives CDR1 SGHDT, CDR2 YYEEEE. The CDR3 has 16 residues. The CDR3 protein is CASSLETGGRFGQLFF. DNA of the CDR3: TGTGCCAGCAGCTTGGAAACAGGGGGTCGATTCGGGCAGCTGTTTTTT. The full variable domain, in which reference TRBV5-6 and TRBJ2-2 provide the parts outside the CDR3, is DAGVTQSPTHLIKTRGQQVTLRCSPKSGHDTVSWYQQALGQGPQFIFQYYEEEERQRGNFPDRFSGHQFPNYSSELNVNALLLGDSALYLCASSLETGGRFGQLFFGEGSRLTVL.